The 17 T cell receptor beta chains given below trace back to one sample, sequenced in a study of blood T cell repertoires in COVID-19 (dated by TCRdb to about 2020). Libraries were made using the immunoSEQ multiplex PCR assay. Drawn from immuneACCESS, this table holds only the in-frame rearrangements with V and J called that TCRdb kept. Clones are partly lost; checked studies trace under half to an unresolved V gene and leave the rest unexplained. The sample yields fewer than 250,000 clones; about four fifths were counted once. The ten biggest clones cover about 3.9% of the sample. Material for sequencing was PBMCs or T cells enriched from blood (not recorded which). The source of these receptors is a woman between 40 and 55 years old who had been exposed to COVID-19.

This clone came up a few times. The gene calls are TRBV2 and TRBJ1-1; unclear D gene. The CDR3 is 13 residues long. The V gene's germline CDR1 is SNHLY and CDR2 FYNNEI. The V end lost 3 bases, the J end lost 4 bases, and 9 bases lay between the germline ends. The chain's CDR3 is CASSDQRGTEAFF. CDR3 coding DNA: TGTGCCAGCAGTGACCAGAGAGGCACTGAAGCTTTCTTT.

This chain joins TRBV2 and TRBJ1-5, with 8 bases aligning to TRBD1. Germline CDR1 and CDR2: SNHLY and FYNNEI. The junction had 4 bases not matched to a gene; V was cut back by 6 bases and J by 0 bases. The CDR3 sequence is 15 residues long. DNA for the CDR3: TGTGCCAGCAGCGCGGACAGGGTTAGCAATCAGCCCCAGCATTTT. Its protein product is CASSADRVSNQPQHF.

This chain joins TRBV28 and TRBJ2-2; D remains ambiguous. The CDR3 is 14 residues long. The germline CDR1 and CDR2 sequences are MDHEN and SYDVKM. The V gene lost 3 bases and the J gene lost 6 bases, with 11 bases spanning the gap. This CDR3 is CASSLSQAPGELFF. DNA for the CDR3: TGTGCCAGCAGTTTGAGCCAGGCCCCCGGGGAGCTGTTTTTT.

The chain employs TRBV9 and TRBJ1-5; TRBD1 agrees at 9 bases. The germline V gene encodes CDR1 SGDLS and CDR2 YYNGEE. The CDR3 totals 15 residues. Trimming at V came to 3 bases and at J to 5 bases, leaving 6 bases not matched to a gene. This CDR3 is CASSARTGEDQPQHF. The CDR3 DNA follows: TGTGCCAGCAGCGCTAGGACAGGGGAAGATCAGCCCCAGCATTTT.

The genes are TRBV13 and TRBJ1-1, with 8 nucleotides matching TRBD1. The CDR3 runs to 17 residues. Germline V gene lookup returns CDR1 PRHDT and CDR2 FYEKMQ (reference sequence). V was pared by 4 bases and J by 0 bases, with 10 bases of the junction left unmatched. The CDR3 DNA reads TGTGCCAGCAGCTCCTTGACTGGACAGGGAATGAACACTGAAGCTTTCTTT. Protein: CASSSLTGQGMNTEAFF.

V and J are TRBV19 and TRBJ1-3; 7 bases are shared with TRBD1. V dropped 3 bases and J dropped 4; count of bases not matched to a gene: 6. This CDR3 spans 15 amino acids. Germline V lookup: CDR1 LNHDA, CDR2 SQIVND (reference sequence). The CDR3 coding sequence is TGTGCCAGTAGTATTTCCACAGGGGACGGAAACACCATATATTTT. Its protein product is CASSISTGDGNTIYF.

This chain links TRBV10-1 with TRBJ2-5, with TRBD1 matching over 7 bases. This CDR3 region has 19 residues. V lost 2 bases to trimming and J lost 5 bases; unmatched junction nucleotides: 20. In germline, CDR1 is WNHNN, CDR2 SYGVQD (reference sequence). CDR3 bases: TGCGCCAGCAGTGAGCCCAGGGGGTCGGAGGCCCGAGTAAGCGAGACCCAGTACTTC. It specifies CASSEPRGSEARVSETQYF.

The genes are TRBV20-1 and TRBJ1-2, with D hard to call. The CDR3 runs to 11 residues. Germline CDR1 reads DFQATT; CDR2 reads SNEGSKA (reference sequence). The ends were cut back, 2 bases at V and 4 bases at J, with 5 bases in the middle. The CDR3 is CSARSGYGYTF. CDR3 sequence (DNA): TGCAGTGCTAGAAGCGGCTATGGCTACACCTTC.

This chain links TRBV13 with TRBJ2-2; TRBD2 matches at 14 bases. There are 17 residues in the CDR3. V lost 5 bases and J lost 3; bases outside the gene matches: 5. In germline, CDR1 is PRHDT, CDR2 FYEKMQ (reference sequence). CDR3 residues: CASSLTSGGVHTGELFF. The CDR3 region has the DNA TGTGCCAGCAGCCTGACTAGCGGGGGGGTTCACACCGGGGAGCTGTTTTTT. Combining the CDR3 with reference TRBV13 and TRBJ2-2 gives the whole variable domain AAGVIQSPRHLIKEKRETATLKCYPIPRHDTVYWYQQGPGQDPQFLISFYEKMQSDKGSIPDRFSAQQFSDYHSELNMSSLELGDSALYFCASSLTSGGVHTGELFFGEGSRLTVL.

The chain carries TRBV20-1 and TRBJ1-6; D uncertain. The V gene's germline CDR1 is DFQATT and CDR2 SNEGSKA (reference sequence). V was clipped by 3 bases and J by 0 bases, with 15 bases between them. This CDR3 has 17 residues. The CDR3 region has the DNA TGCAGTGCTAGTGTTCGGACGGGGAGCTCCTATAATTCACCCCTCCACTTT. Residues: CSASVRTGSSYNSPLHF.

Comment on this clone: The junction and the germline gene differ at one end; a read error may be behind it. The V call is TRBV20-1, the J call TRBJ1-2, with 8 bases fitting TRBD1. The germline CDR1 and CDR2 sequences are DFQATT and SNEGSKA (reference sequence). This CDR3 is 11 amino acids long. For the CDR3, the DNA is TGCAGTGCTAGAGATTCGGGACAGGCTTCCTTC. This gives the protein CSARDSGQASF.

The rearrangement uses TRBV18 and TRBJ1-2; 7 bases align to TRBD1. This CDR3 comprises 13 residues. Losses at the gene ends were 4 bases for V and 8 bases for J; bases not matched to a gene: 7. The germline V gene encodes CDR1 KGHSH and CDR2 LQKENI. In DNA form, the CDR3 reads TGTGCCAGCTCACGAGAGACAGGGAACGGCTACACCTTC. Residues: CASSRETGNGYTF.

The V and J genes are TRBV7-3 and TRBJ2-3; 14 nucleotides match TRBD2. In germline, CDR1 is SGHTA, CDR2 FQGTGA. With 4 bases clipped from V and 7 bases from J, the junction kept 7 bases outside the gene matches. The CDR3 extends over 16 amino acids. The CDR3 DNA follows: TGTGCCAGCAGCTACGAAGGGACTAGCGGGGGATATACGCAGTATTTT. Protein product: CASSYEGTSGGYTQYF.

The chain recombines TRBV5-1 with TRBJ2-3; 7 bases match TRBD1. J gave up 4 bases and V 1 base, and 6 bases lay outside the gene matches. The CDR3 contains 15 residues. Germline V gene data show CDR1 as SGHRS and CDR2 as YFSETQ. This CDR3 reads CASSLTGDGSDTQYF. The DNA for the CDR3 is TGCGCCAGCAGCTTGACAGGGGATGGTTCAGATACGCAGTATTTT.

V and J are TRBV10-3 and TRBJ2-7; 10 nucleotides agree with TRBD1. This CDR3 comprises 14 residues. In germline, CDR1 is ENHRY, CDR2 SYGVKD. With 6 bases clipped from V and 5 bases from J, the junction kept 7 bases outside the gene matches. The CDR3 loop reads CAIRGTGAGNEQYF. The DNA of the CDR3 is TGTGCCATCAGGGGGACAGGGGCGGGGAACGAGCAGTACTTC.

This chain links TRBV12-5 with TRBJ2-4, with D tentatively TRBD2 (5 bases). Trimming took 7 bases from V and 1 from J, leaving 11 bases between them. From germline, CDR1 is LGHNT and CDR2 FRNRAP. CDR3 length: 14 amino acids. As DNA, the CDR3 is TGTGCTAGTGTCGGTCAGCGGGCCAAAAACATTCAGTACTTC. The encoded protein is CASVGQRAKNIQYF.

The V gene is TRBV4-1, the J gene TRBJ2-7; TRBD1 might be the D (6 bases). The V and J ends lost 3 bases and 3 bases respectively, with 12 bases between them. The germline V gene encodes CDR1 MGHRA and CDR2 YSYEKL. The CDR3 is made up of 14 amino acids. The CDR3 bases are TGCGCCAGCAGCCATACCTCGGACAGCTACGAGCAGTACTTC. Translated: CASSHTSDSYEQYF.